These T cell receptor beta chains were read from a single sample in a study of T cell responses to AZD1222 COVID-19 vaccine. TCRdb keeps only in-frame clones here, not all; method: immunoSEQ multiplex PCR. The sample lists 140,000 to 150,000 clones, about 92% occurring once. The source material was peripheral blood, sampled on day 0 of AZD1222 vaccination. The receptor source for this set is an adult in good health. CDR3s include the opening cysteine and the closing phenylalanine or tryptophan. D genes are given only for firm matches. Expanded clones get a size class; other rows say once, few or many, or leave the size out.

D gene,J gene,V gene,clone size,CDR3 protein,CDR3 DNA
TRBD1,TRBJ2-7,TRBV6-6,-,CASSSLETGIHEQYF,TGTGCCAGCAGTTCCCTAGAGACAGGGATCCACGAGCAGTACTTC
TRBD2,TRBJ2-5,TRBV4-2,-,CASSQGSGSKQETQYF,TGTGCCAGCAGCCAAGGTAGCGGGAGTAAGCAAGAGACCCAGTACTTC
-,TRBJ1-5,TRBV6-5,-,CASSFAGNQPQHF,TGTGCCAGCAGTTTCGCAGGGAATCAGCCCCAGCATTTT
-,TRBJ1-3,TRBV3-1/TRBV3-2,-,CASSQRHSGNTIYF,TGTGCCAGCAGCCAACGACACTCTGGAAACACCATATATTTT
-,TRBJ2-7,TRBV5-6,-,CASSLLDGRAYYEQYF,TGTGCCAGCAGCTTGCTTGACGGCAGGGCCTACTACGAGCAGTACTTC
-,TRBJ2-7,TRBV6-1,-,CASSDYDDAYEQYF,TGTGCCAGCAGTGATTATGACGATGCCTACGAGCAGTACTTC
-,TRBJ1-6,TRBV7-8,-,CASSLALGYNSPLHF,TGTGCCAGCAGCTTAGCTCTTGGTTATAATTCACCCCTCCACTTT
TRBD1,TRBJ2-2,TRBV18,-,CASSLDRATGELFF,TGTGCCAGCTCCCTCGACAGGGCCACCGGGGAGCTGTTTTTT
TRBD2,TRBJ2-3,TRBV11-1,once,CASSRTSDTDTQYF,TGTGCCAGCAGCCGGACTAGCGACACAGATACGCAGTATTTT
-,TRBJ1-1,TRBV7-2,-,CASSLGGTNTEAFF,TGTGCCAGCAGCTTAGGAGGGACGAACACTGAAGCTTTCTTT
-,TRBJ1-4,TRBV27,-,CASKVGANEKLFF,TGTGCCAGCAAGGTGGGGGCTAATGAAAAACTGTTTTTT
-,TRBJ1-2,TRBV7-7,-,CASTGRRPNYGYTF,TGTGCTAGCACGGGTAGGCGTCCTAACTATGGCTACACCTTC
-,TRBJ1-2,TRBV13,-,CASSPGVGYTF,TGTGCCAGCAGCCCCGGGGTGGGCTACACCTTC
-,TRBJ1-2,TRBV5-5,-,CASSLEAGYGYTF,TGTGCCAGCAGCTTGGAGGCGGGCTATGGCTACACCTTC
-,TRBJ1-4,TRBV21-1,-,CASSKEALPRKLFF,TGTGCCAGCAGCAAAGAGGCTCTCCCGAGGAAACTGTTTTTT
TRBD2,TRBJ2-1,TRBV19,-,CASSIVGLGNEQFF,TGTGCCAGTAGTATAGTCGGACTAGGCAATGAGCAGTTCTTC
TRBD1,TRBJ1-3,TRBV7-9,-,CASSLSTGAGNTIYF,TGTGCCAGCAGCTTAAGTACAGGGGCTGGAAACACCATATATTTT
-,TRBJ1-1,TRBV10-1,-,CASSEDRQPNTEAFF,TGCGCCAGCAGTGAGGACCGGCAGCCTAACACTGAAGCTTTCTTT
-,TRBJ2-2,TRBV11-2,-,CASSFSEGGELFF,TGTGCCAGCAGCTTTTCGGAAGGCGGGGAGCTGTTTTTT
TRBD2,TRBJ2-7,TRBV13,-,CASSPGPRGGEQYF,TGTGCCAGCAGTCCGGGACCACGCGGGGGCGAGCAGTACTTC
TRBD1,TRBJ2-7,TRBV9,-,CASSFAPGTGGDEQYF,TGTGCCAGCAGTTTTGCCCCAGGGACAGGGGGCGACGAGCAGTACTTC
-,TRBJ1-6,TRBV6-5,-,CASSYSTGGGSPLHF,TGTGCCAGCAGTTACTCGACTGGGGGCGGTTCACCCCTCCACTTT
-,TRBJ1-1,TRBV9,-,CASSFSGTEAFF,TGTGCCAGCAGCTTCTCGGGCACTGAAGCTTTCTTT
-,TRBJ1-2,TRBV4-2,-,CASSQEGGEENGYTF,TGTGCCAGCAGCCAAGAAGGTGGGGAGGAGAATGGCTACACCTTC
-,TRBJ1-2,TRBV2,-,CASSGGAGYTF,TGTGCCAGCAGTGGCGGGGCTGGCTACACCTTC
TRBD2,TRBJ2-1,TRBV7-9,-,CASSLGLAGVVEQFF,TGTGCCAGCAGCTTAGGGCTAGCGGGAGTGGTGGAGCAGTTCTTC